This T cell receptor beta chain was observed in a study of T cell repertoires in cytomegalovirus infection. Study as a whole: CMV infection together with matching HLA type was indicated by public TCR beta signatures. Study-level points and caveats: Ex vivo responses were dominated by HLA-C-restricted CMV-specific TCR beta clonotypes. People with CMV and the relevant HLA were identified by cumulative public TCR beta family frequency.

TCRdb ran MiXCR on the reads and lists one entry per CDR3 protein. Among about 320,000 distinct CDR3 sequences listed, more than 8% were seen once. Notes on this clonotype: Its antigen remains unknown. No DNA is shown, since the ends of the CDR3 on it are uncertain; the CDR3 is the one TCRdb lists.

The source is a human donor in good health (CMV status not recorded). Some clones in this sample may be carry-over from other donors' samples. Sample: PBMCs.

The CDR3 sequence: CASSFGSGVLAQYF. The V gene is TRBV7-2, the J gene TRBJ2-5; the table's D call, TRBD1, has no DNA check behind it. The CDR3 is 14 residues long, ends included. CDR1 and CDR2 (germline): SGHTA, FQGNSA.